The T cell receptor (beta chain) described here comes from a study of T cell responses to AZD1222 COVID-19 vaccine (dated by TCRdb to the early 2020s). Concerning the study at large: TCR sequencing was performed for 230 to 250 trial participants, of whom around 200 were given two doses of AZD1222 and around 25 were given two doses of MenACWY control vaccine. Trial participants were enrolled by age into subgroups of 18-55, 56-69 and 70-plus years, and roughly 160, 29 and 62 TCR-sequenced participants, respectively, were included in these subgroups.

The CDR3 regions of human TCRbeta chains were subjected to immunosequencing. Turning to the authors' computational methods: TCRs in the repertoires were compared against a reference library of SARS-CoV-2-specific TCRs that had been generated with the MIRA antigen-specificity platform. Breadth meant the fraction of unique TCRs that were SARS-CoV-2-associated, whereas depth meant the fraction of total T cells that were SARS-CoV-2-associated. Each spike-specific TCR was assigned to its reactive spike region and to a CD4 or CD8 class using the MIRA data. Log10-transformed breadth and depth values were compared by one-way ANOVA with Sidak's multiple comparisons tests. TCRdb took this table from immuneACCESS and kept in-frame rearrangements with V and J called. Such tables lack part of the clones; where checked against another copy, unresolved V genes explain under half of the gap, and the rest is unexplained. The V and J calls and clone size were taken over from that table, and D and trimming were inferred from the DNA. Counted in this sample were 130,000 or so clones; about 90% of them appeared once. The top ten clones comprise about 7.5% of the sample.

Trimmed from V: 1 base; trimmed from J: 0 bases; junction bases lacking a gene match: 8. The germline V gene gives CDR1 as KGHDR and CDR2 as SFDVKD. From the cysteine through the phenylalanine, the CDR3 covers 18 amino acids. Just CDR3 DNA is preserved here, 54 bases in frame from base 1. With respect to this clone: No antigen is known for it. There are no base qualities to consult, and no much larger clone falls within one base.

General study outcomes and caveats: No day 14 peak-response samples were available, so repertoires were characterized only after the peak T cell response. Conclusions about previously exposed vaccinees are limited, since just 6 or 7 AZD1222 recipients were seropositive for SARS-CoV-2 at baseline. After two AZD1222 doses, both the breadth and the depth of spike-specific TCRs were significantly higher than at day 0 and than in MenACWY recipients. CD4 TCRs associated with the vaccine covered the entire spike protein, and the dominant responses were in regions 160-218 and 743-854. The 56-69-year group was small, and its depth increase did not reach significance, likely because of low power. Participants were mostly white British, with more females than males. The authors suggested clonal diversity may have been underestimated. Nearly half of unique spike-specific TCRs reportedly recognized epitopes outside regions mutated in the B.1.351 and B.1.1.7 variants.

Interpreted using the paper, the time point label stands for: about 28 days (+/-7) after the second vaccine dose. The sample's treatment or condition label is to be understood as: meningococcal conjugate vaccine given as trial control. The vaccinee samples were drawn from two UK trials, COV001 and COV002, one of which was a single-blind randomized controlled phase 2/3 trial testing AZD1222 (ChAdOx1 nCoV-19) in healthy adults. Trial participant PBMC samples were collected at day 0 and day 28 after the second dose for TCRbeta chain sequencing. The sample consisted of peripheral blood, taken 28 days after the second dose of the MenACWY control vaccine. This sequence was found in an adult who received the MenACWY meningococcal vaccine as a control. The V gene is TRBV24-1 and the J gene is TRBJ2-7; the junction holds 10 bases that match TRBD2. The nucleotide sequence is given as TGTGCCACCAGTGATTTTCAGTCTAGCGGGGGCAGCTCCTACGAGCAGTACTTC. Its product reads: CATSDFQSSGGSSYEQYF.